The sample holds many counts of the clone carrying this T cell receptor beta chain. The V gene's germline CDR1 is DFQATT and CDR2 SNEGSKA (reference sequence). The CDR3 loop spans 14 amino acids. The germline V and J ends were trimmed by 3 bases and 4 bases, with 15 bases remaining between them. This sample stems from a study of neurological immune-mediated disorders. The method for making cDNA was 5'RACE, and it used 10-nucleotide random UMIs. TCRdb passed the 5' RACE reads through MiXCR, listing each CDR3 protein once. Among approximately 100,000 distinct CDR3 sequences listed, roughly 3.5% were seen once.

The V call is TRBV20-1, the J call TRBJ2-5; TRBD1 might be the D (6 bases). Sequenced sample: PBMCs. This clonotype was sampled from a woman under 30 with multiple sclerosis. As DNA, the CDR3 is TGCAGTGCTAGGGACAGCCAAATCCCAGAGACCCAGTACTTC. Encoded protein: CSARDSQIPETQYF.